This is a list of T cell receptor beta chains from one sample in a study of cytotoxic CD8 clonotypes in ibrutinib-treated CLL. Generated by immunoSEQ multiplex PCR, the TCRdb table keeps only in-frame clones and is missing some. This table has roughly 50,000 clones, roughly three fifths appearing once. The sequencing here drew on PBMCs, taken after 24 months of ibrutinib treatment. Receptor source: a human donor with chronic lymphocytic leukemia. Each CDR3 is given with its conserved first and last residue. The D gene is left open where the match is weak. Where a row states a size, it is once, few, many or the class of an expanded clone; other rows omit it.

v_gene	j_gene	abundance	d_gene	CDR3nt	CDR3aa
TRBV19	TRBJ2-7	.	TRBD1	TGTGCCAGTAGTAGAACCGGACAGGGGGGGTACGAGCAGTACTTC	CASSRTGQGGYEQYF
TRBV2	TRBJ2-7	.	TRBD1	TGTGCCAGCAGTGGGGGACAGGGGCCCTACGAGCAGTACTTC	CASSGGQGPYEQYF
TRBV9	TRBJ1-5	.	.	TGTGCCAGCAGCGTAGCTGAGACATTCGGAAGCAATCAGCCCCAGCATTTT	CASSVAETFGSNQPQHF
TRBV10-2	TRBJ2-2	.	.	TGCGCCAGCAGTTCCCAAACGGGCTCTACGAACACCGGGGAGCTGTTTTTT	CASSSQTGSTNTGELFF
TRBV19	TRBJ2-5	.	TRBD2	TGTGCCAGTGGCGGGACTAGCGGATCAGAGACCCAGTACTTC	CASGGTSGSETQYF
TRBV28	TRBJ1-2	.	.	TGTGCCAGCAGGACTCTCGGGGGCTGGAACTATGGCTACACCTTC	CASRTLGGWNYGYTF
TRBV18	TRBJ1-6	.	TRBD1	TGTGCCAGCTCTCTATACCGGACAGGGGGCGAGAGCTCCTATAATTCACCCCTCCACTTT	CASSLYRTGGESSYNSPLHF
TRBV4-1	TRBJ2-7	.	.	TGCGCCAGCAGTCTTAGGGATCGATCGGACAACGAGCAGTACTTC	CASSLRDRSDNEQYF
TRBV2	TRBJ2-2	.	TRBD1	TGTGCCAGCAGTGAACGAGCTGTTTGGCAGGGGGCCGGCACCGGGGAGCTGTTTTTT	CASSERAVWQGAGTGELFF
TRBV14	TRBJ2-2	once	.	TGTGCCAGCAGCCAACGACTACTCGACGGGGAGCTGTTTTTT	CASSQRLLDGELFF
TRBV28	TRBJ2-7	.	.	TGTGCCAGCAGGGTGGCTGGGGTGGGCTTAAAGGTAAACTACGAGCAGTACTTC	CASRVAGVGLKVNYEQYF
TRBV6-1	TRBJ1-2	.	.	TGTGCCAGCAGTGATTCCGGGTATGGCTACACCTTC	CASSDSGYGYTF
TRBV2	TRBJ2-1	many	TRBD1	TGTGCCAGCAGGGGGACAGGGGCGGGTAATGAGCAGTTCTTC	CASRGTGAGNEQFF
TRBV4-2	TRBJ1-1	.	.	TGTGCCAGCAGCCTACTCCAGGACACTGAAGCTTTCTTT	CASSLLQDTEAFF
TRBV11-2	TRBJ1-5	few	.	TGTGCCAGCAGCTCTAACAGGGATTCCAATCAGCCCCAGCATTTT	CASSSNRDSNQPQHF
TRBV27	TRBJ1-2	.	.	TGTGCCAGCAGTTTGATGGGGGGGCGTTATGGCTACACCTTC	CASSLMGGRYGYTF